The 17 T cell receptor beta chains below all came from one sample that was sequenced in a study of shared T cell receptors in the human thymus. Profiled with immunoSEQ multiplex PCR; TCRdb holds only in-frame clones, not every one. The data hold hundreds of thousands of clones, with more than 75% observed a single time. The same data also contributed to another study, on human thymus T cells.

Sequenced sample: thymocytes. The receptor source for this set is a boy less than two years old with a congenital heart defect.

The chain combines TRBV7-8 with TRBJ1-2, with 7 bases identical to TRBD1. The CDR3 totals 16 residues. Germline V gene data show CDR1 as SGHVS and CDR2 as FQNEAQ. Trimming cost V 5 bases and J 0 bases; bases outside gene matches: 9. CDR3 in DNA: TGTGCCAGCAGCCCAGAGGGGGCTTCCCCTAACTATGGCTACACCTTC. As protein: CASSPEGASPNYGYTF.

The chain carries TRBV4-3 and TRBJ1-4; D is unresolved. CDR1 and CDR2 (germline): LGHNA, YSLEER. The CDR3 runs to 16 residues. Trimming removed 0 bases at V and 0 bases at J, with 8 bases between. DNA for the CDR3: TGCGCCAGCAGCCAAGACGGGAAAGCAACTAATGAAAAACTGTTTTTT. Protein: CASSQDGKATNEKLFF.

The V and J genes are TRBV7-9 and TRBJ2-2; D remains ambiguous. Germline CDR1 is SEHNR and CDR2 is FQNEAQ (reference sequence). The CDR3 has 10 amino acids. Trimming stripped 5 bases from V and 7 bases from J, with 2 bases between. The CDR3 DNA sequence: TGTGCCAGCAGCCACGGGGAGCTGTTTTTT. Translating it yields CASSHGELFF.

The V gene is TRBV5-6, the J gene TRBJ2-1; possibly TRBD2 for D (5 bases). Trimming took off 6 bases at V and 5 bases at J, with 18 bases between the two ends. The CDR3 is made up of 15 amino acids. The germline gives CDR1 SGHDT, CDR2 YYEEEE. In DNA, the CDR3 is TGTGCCAGCACCCATACCTCCGGGATCCACAATGAGCAGTTCTTC. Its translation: CASTHTSGIHNEQFF. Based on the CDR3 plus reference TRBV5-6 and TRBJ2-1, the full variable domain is DAGVTQSPTHLIKTRGQQVTLRCSPKSGHDTVSWYQQALGQGPQFIFQYYEEEERQRGNFPDRFSGHQFPNYSSELNVNALLLGDSALYLCASTHTSGIHNEQFFGPGTRLTVL.

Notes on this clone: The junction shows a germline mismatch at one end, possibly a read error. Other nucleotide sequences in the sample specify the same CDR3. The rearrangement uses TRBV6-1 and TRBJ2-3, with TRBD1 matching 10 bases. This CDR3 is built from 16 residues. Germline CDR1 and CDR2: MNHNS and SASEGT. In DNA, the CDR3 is TGTGCCAGCAGTGGGAAGACAGGGGGCAACGCAGATACACAGTATTTT. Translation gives CASSGKTGGNADTQYF.

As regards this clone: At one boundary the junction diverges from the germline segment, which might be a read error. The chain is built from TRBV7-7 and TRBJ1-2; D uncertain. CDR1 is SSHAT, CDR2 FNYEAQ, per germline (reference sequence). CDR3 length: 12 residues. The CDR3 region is CASTERNYGYTF. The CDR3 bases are TGTGCTAGCACCGAACGGAACTATGGCTACACCTTC.

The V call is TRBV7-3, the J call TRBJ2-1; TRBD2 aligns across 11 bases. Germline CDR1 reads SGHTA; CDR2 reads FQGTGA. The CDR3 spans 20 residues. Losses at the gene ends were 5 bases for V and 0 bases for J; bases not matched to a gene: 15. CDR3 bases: TGTGCCAGCAGCCTCCCTGCGGCTAGCGGGGGGATAAGCTCCTACAATGAGCAGTTCTTC. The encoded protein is CASSLPAASGGISSYNEQFF.

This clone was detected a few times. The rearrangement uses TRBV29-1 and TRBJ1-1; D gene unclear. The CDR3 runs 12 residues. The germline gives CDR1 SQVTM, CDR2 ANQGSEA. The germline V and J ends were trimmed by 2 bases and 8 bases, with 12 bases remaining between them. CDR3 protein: CSVEFWPLEAFF. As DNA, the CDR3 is TGCAGCGTTGAATTTTGGCCTTTGGAAGCTTTCTTT.

The CDR3: CASSLTGSDTYEQYF. CDR3 DNA: TGTGCCAGCTCACTGACAGGGTCTGATACCTACGAGCAGTACTTC. J is TRBJ2-7 and V is TRBV18, with 7 bases aligning to TRBD1. The CDR3 extends over 15 amino acids. Losses at the gene ends were 4 bases for V and 2 bases for J; bases not matched to a gene: 8. The germline V gene has CDR1 KGHSH and CDR2 LQKENI.

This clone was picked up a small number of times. The CDR3 DNA is TGTGCCAGTAGCCCCAGAGGGAAGGCTAACTATGGCTACACCTTC. Translation: CASSPRGKANYGYTF. The chain links TRBV19 to TRBJ1-2; D not resolved. This CDR3 has 15 residues. V gave up 6 bases and J gave up 0 bases, with 14 bases separating them. CDR1 LNHDA and CDR2 SQIVND come from the germline V gene (reference sequence).

CDR3 nucleotides: TGTGCCTGGGCGGCGGGGCTAGCGGGGGCAACTAGCACAGATACGCAGTATTTT. It encodes CAWAAGLAGATSTDTQYF. This sequence joins TRBV30 and TRBJ2-3; 10 positions match TRBD2. This CDR3 spans 18 amino acids. Germline V lookup: CDR1 GTSNPN, CDR2 SVGIG (reference sequence). The V and J ends lost 5 bases and 0 bases, in that order; junction bases with no gene match: 14.

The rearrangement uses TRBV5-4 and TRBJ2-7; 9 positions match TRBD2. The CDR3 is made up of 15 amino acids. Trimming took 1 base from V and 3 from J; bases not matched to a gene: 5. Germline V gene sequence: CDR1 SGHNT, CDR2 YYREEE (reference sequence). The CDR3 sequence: CASSLLPSGDYEQYF. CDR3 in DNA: TGTGCCAGCAGCTTGTTGCCTAGCGGGGACTACGAGCAGTACTTC. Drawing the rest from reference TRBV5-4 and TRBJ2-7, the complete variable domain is ETGVTQSPTHLIKTRGQQVTLRCSSQSGHNTVSWYQQALGQGPQFIFQYYREEENGRGNFPPRFSGLQFPNYSSELNVNALELDDSALYLCASSLLPSGDYEQYFGPGTRLTVT.

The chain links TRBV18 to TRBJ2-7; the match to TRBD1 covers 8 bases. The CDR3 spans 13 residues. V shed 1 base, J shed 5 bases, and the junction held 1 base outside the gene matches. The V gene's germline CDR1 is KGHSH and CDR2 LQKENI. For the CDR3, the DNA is TGTGCCAGCTCACCACGGGACAGGAACGAGCAGTACTTC. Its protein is CASSPRDRNEQYF.

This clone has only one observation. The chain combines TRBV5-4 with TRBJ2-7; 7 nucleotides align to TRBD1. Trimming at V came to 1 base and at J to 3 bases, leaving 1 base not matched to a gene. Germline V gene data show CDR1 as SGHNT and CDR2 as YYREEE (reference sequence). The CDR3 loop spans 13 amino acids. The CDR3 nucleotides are TGTGCCAGCAGCTTGTACAGGGGCTACGAGCAGTACTTC. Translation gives CASSLYRGYEQYF.

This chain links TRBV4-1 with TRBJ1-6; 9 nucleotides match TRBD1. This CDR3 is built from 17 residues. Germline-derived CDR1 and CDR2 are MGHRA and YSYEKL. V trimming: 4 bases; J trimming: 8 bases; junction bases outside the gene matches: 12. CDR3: CASSLKGRTGEDSPLHF. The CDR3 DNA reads TGCGCCAGCAGCCTTAAAGGGAGGACAGGGGAGGATTCACCCCTCCACTTT.

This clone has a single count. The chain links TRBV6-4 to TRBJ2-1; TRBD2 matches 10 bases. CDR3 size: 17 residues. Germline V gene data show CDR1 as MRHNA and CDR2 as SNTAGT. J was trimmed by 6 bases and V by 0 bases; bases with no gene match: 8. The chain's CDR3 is CASSDSWSGGAPNEQFF. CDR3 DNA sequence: TGTGCCAGCAGTGACTCCTGGAGCGGGGGGGCCCCCAATGAGCAGTTCTTC.

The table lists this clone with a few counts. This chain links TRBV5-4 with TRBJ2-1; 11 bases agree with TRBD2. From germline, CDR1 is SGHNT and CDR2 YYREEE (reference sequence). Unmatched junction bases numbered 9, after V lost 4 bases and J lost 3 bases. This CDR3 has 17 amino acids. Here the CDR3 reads CASSPAGLAGFYNEQFF. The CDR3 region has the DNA TGTGCCAGCAGCCCAGCTGGACTAGCGGGCTTCTACAATGAGCAGTTCTTC.